Listed here are 21 T cell receptor beta chains from one sample, sequenced in a study of blood T cell repertoires in COVID-19. Method: immunoSEQ multiplex PCR; TCRdb's copy keeps in-frame clones and lacks some. The table includes roughly 100,000 clones, around 90% detected once. Input material: peripheral blood. These receptors came from a woman in her seventies with acute or convalescent COVID-19.

This clone was detected a few times. The chain recombines TRBV19 with TRBJ1-2; TRBD1 aligns across 7 bases. The V gene's germline CDR1 is LNHDA and CDR2 SQIVND (reference sequence). V shed 6 bases and J 0 bases; nucleotides not matched to a gene: 10. The CDR3 is made up of 16 amino acids. For the CDR3, the DNA is TGTGCCAGTAGGGAACCCACCGGGACAGCTAACTATGGCTACACCTTC. As protein: CASREPTGTANYGYTF.

The chain couples TRBV5-4 to TRBJ2-5; weak D call: TRBD1 (5 bases). From germline, CDR1 is SGHNT and CDR2 YYREEE (reference sequence). This CDR3 comprises 15 residues. V gave up 4 bases and J gave up 0 bases, with 13 bases separating them. The CDR3 reads CASSTQGLYQETQYF. As DNA, the CDR3 is TGTGCCAGCAGCACCCAGGGTTTGTACCAAGAGACCCAGTACTTC.

This chain joins TRBV5-5 and TRBJ2-2, with 11 bases identical to TRBD1. V lost 1 base, J lost 6 bases, and 8 bases stayed unmatched. The germline gives CDR1 SGHKS, CDR2 YYEKEE (reference sequence). This CDR3 spans 17 amino acids. CDR3 region: CASSLSLGTGGPGELFF. CDR3 sequence (DNA): TGTGCCAGCAGCTTGAGTTTAGGGACAGGGGGTCCCGGGGAGCTGTTTTTT. Together with reference TRBV5-5 and TRBJ2-2, the CDR3 gives the full variable domain: DAGVTQSPTHLIKTRGQQVTLRCSPISGHKSVSWYQQVLGQGPQFIFQYYEKEERGRGNFPDRFSARQFPNYSSELNVNALLLGDSALYLCASSLSLGTGGPGELFFGEGSRLTVL.

J is TRBJ1-2 and V is TRBV5-1; D gene ambiguous. Germline loops: CDR1 SGHRS, CDR2 YFSETQ. Trimming removed 0 bases at V and 8 bases at J, with 14 bases between. The CDR3 is made up of 14 amino acids. The CDR3: CASSLGGAPGGYTF. CDR3 nucleotides: TGCGCCAGCAGCTTGGGGGGAGCCCCCGGGGGCTACACCTTC.

V usage is TRBV28 and J usage is TRBJ1-2, with D perhaps TRBD1 (6 bases). V shed 5 bases and J shed 8 bases, with 12 bases lying between them. The CDR3 is made up of 12 amino acids. Looked up from germline, CDR1 is MDHEN and CDR2 is SYDVKM. CDR3 region: CASSNREGGYTF. CDR3 sequence (DNA): TGTGCCAGCAGTAACAGGGAGGGCGGCTACACCTTC.

J is TRBJ1-1 and V is TRBV7-8, with TRBD1 as a possible D gene (6 bases). The ends were cut back, 8 bases at V and 1 base at J, with 14 bases in the middle. CDR3 length: 14 residues. Germline V gene lookup returns CDR1 SGHVS and CDR2 FQNEAQ. The CDR3 is CASRGATRNTEAFF. The CDR3 DNA reads as TGTGCCAGCCGGGGGGCCACAAGGAACACTGAAGCTTTCTTT.

The chain has TRBV19 and TRBJ2-5; 9 bases are shared with TRBD2. Trimming removed 7 bases from V and 5 bases from J; junction bases left unmatched: 14. CDR3 length: 16 residues. Germline V gene lookup returns CDR1 LNHDA and CDR2 SQIVND (reference sequence). The CDR3 loop is CASMQSGGPTGETQYF. The DNA for the CDR3 is TGTGCCAGTATGCAAAGCGGGGGGCCTACTGGGGAGACCCAGTACTTC. The variable domain in full, completed from reference TRBV19 and TRBJ2-5, reads DGGITQSPKYLFRKEGQNVTLSCEQNLNHDAMYWYRQDPGQGLRLIYYSQIVNDFQKGDIAEGYSVSREKKESFPLTVTSAQKNPTAFYLCASMQSGGPTGETQYFGPGTRLLVL.

CDR3: CASSYYRGGTDTQYF. Here the CDR3 DNA reads TGTGCCAGCAGTTACTACAGGGGAGGCACAGATACGCAGTATTTT. This chain joins TRBV27 and TRBJ2-3, with 7 bases aligning to TRBD1. V trimming: 4 bases; J trimming: 1 base; junction bases outside the gene matches: 5. The CDR3 runs 15 residues. CDR1 is MNHEY and CDR2 is SMNVEV in the germline V gene (reference sequence).

The chain links TRBV10-3 to TRBJ2-1; TRBD2 aligns across 11 bases. Per the germline V gene, CDR1 is ENHRY and CDR2 is SYGVKD. CDR3 length equals 15 residues. The J segment lost 7 bases and the V segment lost 8 bases, leaving 10 bases of the junction unmatched. DNA of the CDR3: TGTGCCATCGGGCCCTTAGCGGGAGGGCTGAATGAGCAGTTCTTC. Translated: CAIGPLAGGLNEQFF.

The chain has TRBV6-1 and TRBJ1-5; 8 positions agree with TRBD1. This CDR3 is 16 amino acids long. Germline CDR1 is MNHNS and CDR2 is SASEGT. The V segment lost 3 bases and the J segment 2 bases; nucleotides outside the gene matches: 6. CDR3 region: CASSEISGGGNQPQHF. For the CDR3, the DNA is TGTGCCAGCAGTGAGATTTCAGGGGGCGGCAATCAGCCCCAGCATTTT.

The chain employs TRBV3-1 (or the pseudogene TRBV3-2) and TRBJ1-3; D call uncertain. V was cut by 5 bases and J by 11 bases, with 19 bases left in between. The CDR3 is 14 amino acids. Germline assignment: CDR1 LGHDT and CDR2 YNNKEL (reference sequence). The CDR3 region is CASSAGPLAAAIYF. The CDR3 DNA reads as TGTGCCAGCAGCGCCGGGCCTCTAGCGGCGGCCATATATTTT.

The V gene is TRBV7-8, the J gene TRBJ1-1; D is uncertain. Germline CDR1 and CDR2: SGHVS and FQNEAQ. The CDR3 extends over 16 amino acids. V was cut by 3 bases and J by 4 bases, with 18 bases left in between. The CDR3 sequence is CASSFSRVSGITEAFF. Written as DNA, the CDR3 is TGTGCCAGCAGCTTTTCGAGGGTTTCTGGGATCACTGAAGCTTTCTTT.

The CDR3 DNA sequence: TGCGCCAGCAGCTTACCAGGGCCCAATCAGCCCCAGCATTTT. This sequence encodes CASSLPGPNQPQHF. The chain combines TRBV5-1 with TRBJ1-5; D is perhaps TRBD1 (5 bases). Between the trimmed V and J ends, which lost 2 bases and 3 bases, there was a span of 9 bases. This CDR3 has 14 amino acids. Per the germline V gene, CDR1 is SGHRS and CDR2 is YFSETQ.

This chain's CDR3 is CATSTGGANVLTF. CDR3 nucleotides: TGTGCCACCAGCACAGGGGGGGCCAACGTCCTGACTTTC. V usage is TRBV15 and J usage is TRBJ2-6; tentatively, D is TRBD1 (5 bases). The germline V gene encodes CDR1 LNHNV and CDR2 YYDKDF (reference sequence). The V end lost 4 bases, the J end lost 4 bases, and 5 bases lay between the germline ends. CDR3 length equals 13 residues.

The chain has TRBV11-2 and TRBJ1-4; a possible D gene is TRBD1 (5 bases). Trimming took 5 bases from V and 6 from J, leaving 16 bases between them. Germline V gene sequence: CDR1 SGHAT, CDR2 FQNNGV. CDR3 length: 15 amino acids. In nucleotides, the CDR3 is TGTGCCAGCAGCCGCGGTTCCGTCAGGGATGAAAAACTGTTTTTT. It codes for CASSRGSVRDEKLFF.

The V call is TRBV5-5, the J call TRBJ2-7; D possibly corresponds to TRBD2 (5 bases). Trimming removed 1 base at V and 3 bases at J, with 11 bases between. The CDR3 length is 14 residues. Germline V lookup: CDR1 SGHKS, CDR2 YYEKEE (reference sequence). CDR3 residues: CASSLFTGSYEQYF. CDR3 coding DNA: TGTGCCAGCAGCTTGTTTACGGGGAGCTACGAGCAGTACTTC.

V and J are TRBV28 and TRBJ1-1, with a possible D match to TRBD1 (5 bases). In germline, CDR1 is MDHEN, CDR2 SYDVKM. The CDR3 is 14 residues long. Trimming took 6 bases from V and 1 from J, leaving 12 bases between them. The CDR3 protein is CASRPPGPNTEAFF. As DNA, the CDR3 is TGTGCCAGCAGGCCACCAGGGCCGAACACTGAAGCTTTCTTT.

This chain uses TRBV6-1 with TRBJ1-4; possibly TRBD1 for D (5 bases). The CDR3 is 15 residues long. The V end lost 3 bases, the J end lost 7 bases, and 15 bases lay between the germline ends. Germline V CDR1 and CDR2: MNHNS, SASEGT. For the CDR3, the DNA is TGTGCCAGCAGTGAGGGGCAAACGAAGATTGAAAAACTGTTTTTT. Protein: CASSEGQTKIEKLFF.

V gene TRBV29-1 combines with J gene TRBJ2-5, with 8 bases matching TRBD1. The CDR3 runs to 15 residues. Trimming at V came to 4 bases and at J to 5 bases, leaving 12 bases not matched to a gene. The germline CDR1 and CDR2 sequences are SQVTM and ANQGSEA. CDR3 sequence reads: CSVGYGQGRRETQYF. For the CDR3, the DNA is TGCAGCGTTGGATACGGACAGGGAAGGAGGGAGACCCAGTACTTC.

The rearrangement joins TRBV21-1 to TRBJ2-3; the table's D gene call, TRBD1, was not cross checked with the DNA. TRBV21-1 is assigned pseudogene status. CDR3 length: 18 amino acids. CDR3: CASRPDRPLLLITDTQYF. CDR3 bases: TGTGCCAGCAGGCCAGACAGACCCTTACTTCTAATCACAGATACGCAGTATTTT.

The chain carries TRBV5-1 and TRBJ1-2; 7 nucleotides match TRBD1. Per the germline V gene, CDR1 is SGHRS and CDR2 is YFSETQ. The J segment lost 4 bases and the V segment lost 4 bases, leaving 7 bases of the junction unmatched. The CDR3 runs to 14 residues. CDR3 DNA: TGCGCCAGCAGCACAAGCACAGGGGCCTATGGCTACACCTTC. Translation gives CASSTSTGAYGYTF.